These 9 T cell receptor beta chains originate from one sample sequenced in a study of OX40 agonist ivuxolimab in advanced cancers. The assay was immunoSEQ multiplex PCR, and TCRdb's table has in-frame clones only and misses some. The sample consists of 65,000 or so clones, more than 80% of them appearing once. This specimen was CD4+ or CD8+ T cells sorted from blood, taken in a trial of the OX40 agonist ivuxolimab. Receptors originate from an adult with an advanced solid tumor such as melanoma, head and neck, liver or kidney cancer.

This sequence joins TRBV18 and TRBJ2-2; D perhaps matches TRBD2 (5 bases). CDR1 and CDR2 from the germline V gene are KGHSH and LQKENI. The length of the CDR3 is 16 residues. Between the trimmed V and J ends, which lost 1 base and 2 bases, there was a span of 11 bases. CDR3 loop: CASSPLAHTNTGELFF. The CDR3 nucleotides read TGTGCCAGCTCACCACTAGCGCATACCAACACCGGGGAGCTGTTTTTT.

The rearrangement links TRBV29-1 to TRBJ2-3; possible D gene TRBD2, 6 bases. CDR1 SQVTM and CDR2 ANQGSEA come from the germline V gene. Trimming removed 6 bases from V and 3 bases from J, with 16 bases in between. This CDR3 has 14 amino acids. The CDR3 DNA reads TGCAGCGTCGGTGGGACTTCGCTGACAGATACGCAGTATTTT. It is translated as CSVGGTSLTDTQYF.

The chain joins TRBV6-5 to TRBJ1-1; 9 positions match TRBD1. J was trimmed by 10 bases and V by 2 bases; bases with no gene match: 5. Germline CDR1 reads MNHEY; CDR2 reads SVGAGI. The CDR3 has 13 amino acids. In DNA, the CDR3 is TGTGCCAGCAGTTACATGGCACAGGGGGCAGCTTTCTTT. Its protein product is CASSYMAQGAAFF.

The chain employs TRBV10-1 and TRBJ2-7; 16 nucleotides line up with TRBD2. Unmatched junction bases numbered 13, after V lost 2 bases and J lost 0 bases. Germline V gives CDR1 WNHNN, CDR2 SYGVQD (reference sequence). The CDR3 runs to 21 residues. The CDR3: CASSEGLGGLAGGLPSYEQYF. The CDR3 coding sequence is TGCGCCAGCAGTGAGGGTCTGGGGGGACTAGCGGGAGGGCTACCCTCCTACGAGCAGTACTTC.

The rearrangement links TRBV19 to TRBJ2-3; 9 bases match TRBD1. J lost 4 bases, V lost 1 base, and 12 bases had no gene match. Germline V gene lookup returns CDR1 LNHDA and CDR2 SQIVND (reference sequence). CDR3 length equals 18 residues. The CDR3 sequence is CASSIALGQGSKADTQYF. CDR3 coding DNA: TGTGCCAGTAGTATAGCCCTCGGACAGGGGAGTAAGGCAGATACGCAGTATTTT.

The chain couples TRBV6-1 to TRBJ1-2; 7 bases match TRBD1. The length of the CDR3 is 14 residues. The germline V gene has CDR1 MNHNS and CDR2 SASEGT. V shed 6 bases, J shed 7 bases, and the junction held 11 bases outside the gene matches. This CDR3 is CASSPGQKNGGYTF. CDR3 DNA sequence: TGTGCCAGCAGCCCGGGACAGAAAAATGGTGGCTACACCTTC.

The chain is built from TRBV30 and TRBJ1-5, with TRBD1 matching over 8 bases. The J segment lost 6 bases and the V segment lost 5 bases, leaving 6 bases of the junction unmatched. CDR3 length: 13 residues. CDR1 GTSNPN and CDR2 SVGIG come from the germline V gene (reference sequence). The CDR3 coding sequence is TGTGCCTGGGCCTACAGGGGGTTTCAGCCCCAGCATTTT. Amino acid sequence: CAWAYRGFQPQHF.

V gene TRBV5-1 combines with J gene TRBJ2-3; 7 bases line up with TRBD2. Per the germline V gene, CDR1 is SGHRS and CDR2 is YFSETQ. The CDR3 is 17 amino acids. The V and J ends lost 0 bases and 0 bases, in that order; junction bases with no gene match: 7. CDR3: CASSLAPSGTSTDTQYF. The DNA for the CDR3 is TGCGCCAGCAGCTTGGCCCCTAGCGGAACTAGCACAGATACGCAGTATTTT.

The V gene is TRBV5-1, the J gene TRBJ1-6; tentative D call: TRBD1 (6 bases). Germline V gives CDR1 SGHRS, CDR2 YFSETQ. The CDR3 is 15 residues long. The ends were cut back, 4 bases at V and 8 bases at J, with 16 bases in the middle. The CDR3 region has the DNA TGCGCCAGCAGCGGGGGACACCCCATCGATTCACCCCTCCACTTT. Protein sequence: CASSGGHPIDSPLHF.